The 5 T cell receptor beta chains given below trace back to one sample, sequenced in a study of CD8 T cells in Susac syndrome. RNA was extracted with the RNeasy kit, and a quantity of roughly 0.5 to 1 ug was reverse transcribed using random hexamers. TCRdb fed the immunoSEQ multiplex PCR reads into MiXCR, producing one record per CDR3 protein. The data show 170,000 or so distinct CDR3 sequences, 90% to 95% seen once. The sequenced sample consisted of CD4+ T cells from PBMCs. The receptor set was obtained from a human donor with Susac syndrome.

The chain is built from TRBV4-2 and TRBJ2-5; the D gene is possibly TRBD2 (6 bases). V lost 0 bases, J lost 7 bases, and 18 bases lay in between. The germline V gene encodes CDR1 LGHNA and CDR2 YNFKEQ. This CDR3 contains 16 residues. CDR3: CASSQEASSEGVTQYF. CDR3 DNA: TGTGCCAGCAGCCAAGAGGCTAGCTCGGAGGGCGTGACCCAGTACTTC.

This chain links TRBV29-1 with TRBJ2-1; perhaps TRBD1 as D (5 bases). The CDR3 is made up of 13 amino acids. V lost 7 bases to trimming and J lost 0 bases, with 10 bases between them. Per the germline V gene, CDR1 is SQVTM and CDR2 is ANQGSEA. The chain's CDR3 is CSGRQSSYNEQFF. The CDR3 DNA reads TGCAGCGGTAGACAGTCCTCCTACAATGAGCAGTTCTTC.

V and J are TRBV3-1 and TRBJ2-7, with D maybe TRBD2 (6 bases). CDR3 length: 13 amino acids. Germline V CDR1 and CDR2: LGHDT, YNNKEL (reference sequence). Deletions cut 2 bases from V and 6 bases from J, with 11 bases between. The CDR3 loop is CASSQRGGTEQYF. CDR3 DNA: TGTGCCAGCAGCCAACGCGGAGGGACCGAGCAGTACTTC.

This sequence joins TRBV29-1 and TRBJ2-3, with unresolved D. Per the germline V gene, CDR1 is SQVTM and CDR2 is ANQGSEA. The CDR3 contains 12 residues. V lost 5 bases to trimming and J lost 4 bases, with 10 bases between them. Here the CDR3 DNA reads TGCAGCGTTCTCTTCACGGCAGATACGCAGTATTTT. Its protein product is CSVLFTADTQYF.

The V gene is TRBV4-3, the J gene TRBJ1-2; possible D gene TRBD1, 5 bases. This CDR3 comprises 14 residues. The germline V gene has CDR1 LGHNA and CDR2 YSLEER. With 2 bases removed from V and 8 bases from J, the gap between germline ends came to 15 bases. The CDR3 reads CASSQRRQLFGYTF. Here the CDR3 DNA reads TGCGCCAGCAGCCAAAGACGACAGCTCTTCGGCTACACCTTC.